This T cell receptor (beta chain) was documented in a study of cytomegalovirus exposure and HLA in healthy donors. For the study at large: The study placed less than 90% of its 398 genotyped donors in the Caucasian-associated ancestry cluster. Findings and caveats of the study: CMV serostatus alone was available as immune exposure information. Previous analysis showed most TCR beta V segments were productive about 90% or about 30% of the time.

With respect to this clone: Its target is not known.

PCR was performed using 60 Vbeta and 13 Jbeta primers. Method: immunoSEQ multiplex PCR; TCRdb's copy keeps in-frame clones and lacks some. The data show about 99,000 clones, about 77% seen once. The CDR3 is made up of 13 amino acids. Germline CDR1 reads SGHVS; CDR2 reads FNYEAQ. V lost 3 bases and J lost 8, with 11 bases in between. Sequencing used PBMCs. The clonotype was recovered from a woman in her late teens or twenties in good health and CMV-seropositive. The rearrangement links TRBV7-6 to TRBJ2-1; D is ambiguous. The CDR3 is CASSLAFAYEQFF. DNA of the CDR3: TGTGCCAGCAGCTTGGCATTCGCCTATGAGCAGTTCTTC.